The 26 T cell receptor beta chains reported below all come from one sample, sequenced in a study of T cells in localized non-small cell lung cancer. Repertoires were generated with immunoSEQ multiplex PCR, while TCRdb's copy carries only in-frame clones and drops some. The sample yields 130,000 or so clones, 89% seen once. The source material was peripheral blood, sampled before any cancer treatment. The source of these receptors is a female donor aged 60 or older with stage I lung adenocarcinoma.

The chain combines TRBV12-5 with TRBJ1-5; D unclear. Per germline, CDR1 LGHNT and CDR2 FRNRAP. CDR3 size: 13 residues. Trimming cost V 6 bases and J 0 bases, with 6 bases left between them. CDR3 sequence: CASGLGSNQPQHF. CDR3 bases: TGTGCTAGTGGCCTAGGTAGCAATCAGCCCCAGCATTTT. The full variable domain, in which reference TRBV12-5 and TRBJ1-5 provide the parts outside the CDR3, is DARVTQTPRHKVTEMGQEVTMRCQPILGHNTVFWYRQTMMQGLELLAYFRNRAPLDDSGMPKDRFSAEMPDATLATLKIQPSEPRDSAVYFCASGLGSNQPQHFGDGTRLSIL.

The chain carries TRBV5-1 and TRBJ2-6, with unresolved D. V lost 0 bases and J 2 bases, leaving 15 bases between the germline ends. The CDR3 runs to 18 residues. The germline V gene encodes CDR1 SGHRS and CDR2 YFSETQ. CDR3 residues: CASSLEVSTSAGANVLTF. CDR3 coding DNA: TGCGCCAGCAGCTTGGAAGTGTCAACCAGCGCTGGGGCCAACGTCCTGACTTTC. Drawing the rest from reference TRBV5-1 and TRBJ2-6, the complete variable domain is KAGVTQTPRYLIKTRGQQVTLSCSPISGHRSVSWYQQTPGQGLQFLFEYFSETQRNKGNFPGRFSGRQFSNSRSEMNVSTLELGDSALYLCASSLEVSTSAGANVLTFGAGSRLTVL.

The chain recombines TRBV11-2 with TRBJ2-7; the D is unclear. Per the germline V gene, CDR1 is SGHAT and CDR2 is FQNNGV. This CDR3 has 13 residues. Trimming took off 6 bases at V and 0 bases at J, with 9 bases between the two ends. The CDR3 DNA follows: TGTGCCAGCAGTTACGAGAGCTCCTACGAGCAGTACTTC. Translating it yields CASSYESSYEQYF.

The J gene is TRBJ2-7, the V gene TRBV4-1; a possible D gene is TRBD2 (5 bases). The CDR3 length is 14 residues. Germline assignment: CDR1 MGHRA and CDR2 YSYEKL. The V and J ends lost 0 bases and 7 bases respectively, with 13 bases between them. The CDR3, as DNA: TGCGCCAGCAGCCAAGAAAGGATCGGCGGGGAGCAGTACTTC. This sequence encodes CASSQERIGGEQYF.

The V gene is TRBV2, the J gene TRBJ2-1; possibly TRBD2 for D (5 bases). The length of the CDR3 is 14 residues. The germline CDR1 and CDR2 sequences are SNHLY and FYNNEI. Trimming cost V 7 bases and J 2 bases, with 12 bases left between them. CDR3 region: CASKREGTYNEQFF. For the CDR3, the DNA is TGTGCCAGCAAACGGGAAGGCACCTACAATGAGCAGTTCTTC.

V gene TRBV5-1 combines with J gene TRBJ2-7, with D possibly being TRBD2 (6 bases). There are 15 residues in the CDR3. CDR1 is SGHRS and CDR2 is YFSETQ in the germline V gene. The V end was cut by 1 base, the J end by 1 base, with 12 bases between. CDR3 protein: CASSLLVGTSYEQYF. The CDR3 nucleotides are TGCGCCAGCAGCTTGTTAGTGGGGACTTCCTACGAGCAGTACTTC.

This clone has only one observation. The rearrangement joins TRBV6-1 to TRBJ2-3; 10 nucleotides agree with TRBD1. This CDR3 comprises 16 residues. The trim removed 1 base at V and 3 bases at J, leaving 4 bases unmatched. Germline-derived CDR1 and CDR2 are MNHNS and SASEGT. CDR3 sequence reads: CASSEERTGGTDTQYF. In nucleotides, the CDR3 is TGTGCCAGCAGTGAAGAACGGACAGGGGGGACAGATACGCAGTATTTT.

The chain recombines TRBV7-8 with TRBJ2-1; TRBD2 matches 10 bases. V lost 8 bases to trimming and J lost 8 bases; unmatched junction nucleotides: 12. This CDR3 is built from 15 residues. Germline V gene lookup returns CDR1 SGHVS and CDR2 FQNEAQ. CDR3 protein: CASHPRGSGGHEQFF. The CDR3 DNA follows: TGTGCCAGCCACCCACGGGGTAGCGGGGGGCATGAGCAGTTCTTC.

The chain has TRBV13 and TRBJ2-1; 7 positions match TRBD2. Germline V gene sequence: CDR1 PRHDT, CDR2 FYEKMQ (reference sequence). J was trimmed by 8 bases and V by 4 bases; bases with no gene match: 11. This CDR3 region has 15 residues. The CDR3 sequence is CASSSGTTLQDEQFF. The CDR3, as DNA: TGTGCCAGCAGCTCCGGGACTACATTACAAGATGAGCAGTTCTTC.

V usage is TRBV2 and J usage is TRBJ2-5; a weak D match, TRBD1 (5 bases). V lost 8 bases and J 2 bases, leaving 12 bases between the germline ends. The V gene's germline CDR1 is SNHLY and CDR2 FYNNEI. There are 13 residues in the CDR3. Here the CDR3 DNA reads TGTGCCAGCGGGGCAGAGTGGCAAGAGACCCAGTACTTC. This gives the protein CASGAEWQETQYF.

The chain joins TRBV28 to TRBJ2-2; no definite D call. V was shortened by 3 bases and J by 2 bases, with 7 bases between the two germline ends. This CDR3 region has 14 residues. Germline V gene data show CDR1 as MDHEN and CDR2 as SYDVKM. The CDR3 DNA reads as TGTGCCAGCAGTTTTTATGGAAACACCGGGGAGCTGTTTTTT. It encodes CASSFYGNTGELFF.

This clone was counted between two and nine times. The rearrangement links TRBV18 to TRBJ1-5; D might be TRBD1 (6 bases). V shed 2 bases and J shed 6 bases, with 14 bases lying between them. Germline CDR1 KGHSH, CDR2 LQKENI. The CDR3 consists of 15 residues. The CDR3 bases are TGTGCCAGCTCACCAGCGCCGGGGGCTTCTCAGCCCCAGCATTTT. Residues: CASSPAPGASQPQHF.

V usage is TRBV28 and J usage is TRBJ1-1; no reliable D call. Between the trimmed V and J ends, which lost 6 bases and 5 bases, there was a span of 13 bases. The CDR3 is made up of 13 amino acids. Germline V CDR1 and CDR2: MDHEN, SYDVKM. The DNA of the CDR3 is TGTGCCAGCAGGCAAGATCCCTTGACTGAAGCTTTCTTT. This codes for CASRQDPLTEAFF.

The chain carries TRBV6-5 and TRBJ1-1, with 8 bases matching TRBD1. Looked up from germline, CDR1 is MNHEY and CDR2 is SVGAGI. Trimming cost V 6 bases and J 8 bases; bases outside gene matches: 11. The CDR3 spans 14 residues. For the CDR3, the DNA is TGTGCCAGCAGACCCCAGGGGGCGCTTGGGGAAGCTTTCTTT. Translation gives CASRPQGALGEAFF.

Remarks on this clone: Other nucleotide sequences in the sample specify the same CDR3. The CDR3 is CASSVGASSGNTIYF. The CDR3 bases are TGTGCCAGCAGCGTAGGGGCCAGCTCTGGAAACACCATATATTTT. The chain combines TRBV9 with TRBJ1-3; no clear D. CDR3 size: 15 residues. The V end was cut by 0 bases, the J end by 0 bases, with 7 bases between. Germline V gives CDR1 SGDLS, CDR2 YYNGEE.

V usage is TRBV5-4 and J usage is TRBJ2-7; 8 bases are a match to TRBD1. The CDR3 contains 14 residues. V lost 3 bases to trimming and J lost 7 bases; unmatched junction nucleotides: 9. Germline CDR1 SGHNT, CDR2 YYREEE (reference sequence). CDR3 DNA: TGTGCCAGCAGCTACTGGACAGGGACATCAGAGCAGTACTTC. Protein sequence: CASSYWTGTSEQYF.

The V call is TRBV10-2, the J call TRBJ2-7; D is possibly TRBD1 (6 bases). V was pared by 3 bases and J by 2 bases, with 8 bases between. This CDR3 comprises 13 residues. CDR1 WSHSY and CDR2 SAAADI come from the germline V gene. The CDR3 is CASSDPGAYEQYF. CDR3 DNA: TGCGCCAGCAGTGACCCAGGGGCCTACGAGCAGTACTTC.

The rearrangement joins TRBV30 to TRBJ2-7; unclear D gene. With 5 bases removed from V and 4 bases from J, the gap between germline ends came to 12 bases. Germline CDR1 is GTSNPN and CDR2 is SVGIG (reference sequence). The CDR3 is made up of 12 amino acids. The CDR3 reads CAWGPKSYEQYF. The CDR3 DNA follows: TGTGCCTGGGGTCCAAAGAGTTACGAGCAGTACTTC.

The rearrangement joins TRBV2 to TRBJ1-2; no clear D. CDR3 length: 12 residues. Germline V CDR1 and CDR2: SNHLY, FYNNEI. V lost 6 bases and J 2 bases, leaving 7 bases between the germline ends. The CDR3 sequence: CASSRENYGYTF. The CDR3 DNA reads as TGTGCCAGCAGCCGGGAGAACTATGGCTACACCTTC.

V and J are TRBV5-1 and TRBJ2-1; possibly TRBD2 for D (6 bases). The ends were cut back, 0 bases at V and 2 bases at J, with 9 bases in the middle. CDR1 SGHRS and CDR2 YFSETQ come from the germline V gene. The CDR3 contains 15 residues. For the CDR3, the DNA is TGCGCCAGCAGCTTGGAATTAGCGGCCTACAATGAGCAGTTCTTC. This sequence encodes CASSLELAAYNEQFF.

The chain uses TRBV6-4 and TRBJ2-2; D gene unclear. This CDR3 comprises 13 residues. The ends were cut back, 2 bases at V and 3 bases at J, with 4 bases in the middle. The germline V gene has CDR1 MRHNA and CDR2 SNTAGT. As DNA, the CDR3 is TGTGCCAGCAGTGACCGGGACACCGGGGAGCTGTTTTTT. This translates into CASSDRDTGELFF.

The chain recombines TRBV5-8 with TRBJ2-2; D gene ambiguous. Per germline, CDR1 SGHTS and CDR2 YDEGEE. The V end lost 1 base, the J end lost 6 bases, and 7 bases lay between the germline ends. The CDR3 consists of 13 residues. CDR3 region: CASSLIRAGELFF. In nucleotides, the CDR3 is TGTGCCAGCAGCTTGATCAGAGCCGGGGAGCTGTTTTTT.

V usage is TRBV6-1 and J usage is TRBJ2-5, with 9 bases matching TRBD1. The CDR3 loop spans 15 amino acids. Germline CDR1 reads MNHNS; CDR2 reads SASEGT. J gave up 5 bases and V 5 bases, and 9 bases lay outside the gene matches. The CDR3 bases are TGTGCCAGCAGTCCATCGACAGGGGGAAGCGAGACCCAGTACTTC. This translates into CASSPSTGGSETQYF.

The V call is TRBV28, the J call TRBJ2-4; tentative D call: TRBD1 (6 bases). V lost 6 bases to trimming and J lost 5 bases, with 14 bases between them. CDR1 MDHEN and CDR2 SYDVKM come from the germline V gene. The CDR3 is made up of 14 amino acids. The CDR3 sequence is CASSPLGAQNIQYF. Written as DNA, the CDR3 is TGTGCCAGCAGCCCCCTGGGGGCCCAAAACATTCAGTACTTC.

The chain is built from TRBV25-1 and TRBJ2-2; D is unclear. V was cut by 4 bases and J by 8 bases, with 17 bases left in between. This CDR3 region has 15 residues. Germline CDR1 is MGHDK and CDR2 is SYGVNS. The CDR3 DNA sequence: TGTGCCAGCAGTGCGCGAACAAAGGGTTCTGGGGAGCTGTTTTTT. As protein: CASSARTKGSGELFF. Combining the CDR3 with reference TRBV25-1 and TRBJ2-2 gives the whole variable domain EADIYQTPRYLVIGTGKKITLECSQTMGHDKMYWYQQDPGMELHLIHYSYGVNSTEKGDLSSESTVSRIRTEHFPLTLESARPSHTSQYLCASSARTKGSGELFFGEGSRLTVL.

This clone was seen a handful of times. The CDR3 reads CASSEAASGSYEQYF. The DNA of the CDR3 is TGTGCCAGCAGTGAAGCAGCTAGCGGCTCCTACGAGCAGTACTTC. This chain connects TRBV6-1 to TRBJ2-7; 7 nucleotides align to TRBD2. The CDR3 spans 15 residues. Germline loops: CDR1 MNHNS, CDR2 SASEGT. V lost 0 bases, J lost 0 bases, and 2 bases stayed unmatched.